The next 28 T cell receptor beta chains were all read from a single sample in a study of shared clonotypes between healthy human individuals. Data came from immunoSEQ multiplex PCR; TCRdb stores just in-frame clones and leaves some out. The data show approximately 1,000,000 clones, approximately 80% seen once. Sequencing was carried out using memory CD4+ T cells from PBMCs. The subset denotes: CD45RA-negative fraction. Receptors originate from a man younger than 35 in good health. Some clones in this sample may be carry-over from other donors' samples.

This CDR3 is CASSPAGQATYEQYF. In nucleotides, the CDR3 is TGTGCCAGCAGCCCTGCGGGACAGGCTACCTACGAGCAGTACTTC. The V gene is TRBV11-1, the J gene TRBJ2-7, with 8 bases that match TRBD1. Trimming took 5 bases from V and 2 from J; bases not matched to a gene: 8. Germline CDR1 and CDR2: SGHAT and FQDESV (reference sequence). CDR3 length: 15 amino acids.

A few counts support this clone. The chain combines TRBV5-1 with TRBJ2-1; 9 bases line up with TRBD2. Losses at the gene ends were 0 bases for V and 6 bases for J; bases not matched to a gene: 7. Germline V CDR1 and CDR2: SGHRS, YFSETQ. The CDR3 consists of 16 residues. The CDR3 region is CASSLGLAGSLNEQFF. Written as DNA, the CDR3 is TGCGCCAGCAGCTTGGGGCTAGCGGGGAGCCTCAATGAGCAGTTCTTC. Filled out from reference TRBV5-1 and TRBJ2-1, the complete variable domain reads KAGVTQTPRYLIKTRGQQVTLSCSPISGHRSVSWYQQTPGQGLQFLFEYFSETQRNKGNFPGRFSGRQFSNSRSEMNVSTLELGDSALYLCASSLGLAGSLNEQFFGPGTRLTVL.

The rearrangement uses TRBV7-2 and TRBJ2-3, with D tentatively TRBD1 (5 bases). CDR3 length: 12 residues. The V gene's germline CDR1 is SGHTA and CDR2 FQGNSA. Trimming shortened V by 5 bases and J by 14 bases, and 17 bases separated the two germline ends. The CDR3, as DNA: TGTGCCAGCAGCCCAAACCCGCCCCAGGGGTATTTT. Its protein product is CASSPNPPQGYF.

The chain recombines TRBV28 with TRBJ2-2, with TRBD2 as a possible D gene (5 bases). This CDR3 comprises 11 residues. Germline V gene data show CDR1 as MDHEN and CDR2 as SYDVKM. V dropped 8 bases and J dropped 4 bases, with 5 bases sitting between them. The CDR3 bases are TGTGCCAGCGGGAGCACCGGGGAGCTGTTTTTT. It is translated as CASGSTGELFF.

CDR3 sequence (DNA): TGTGCCAGCAGCTTCAGCTTCGGGCAGGAAGCTTTCTTT. Translation: CASSFSFGQEAFF. The chain carries TRBV11-2 and TRBJ1-1; D unresolved. This CDR3 is 13 amino acids long. Germline V gives CDR1 SGHAT, CDR2 FQNNGV. Trimming removed 3 bases at V and 8 bases at J, with 13 bases between.

The chain couples TRBV7-2 to TRBJ2-3, with 7 bases that match TRBD1. V shed 1 base, J shed 6 bases, and the junction held 10 bases outside the gene matches. Germline V gene sequence: CDR1 SGHTA, CDR2 FQGNSA. The CDR3 length is 16 residues. DNA for the CDR3: TGTGCCAGCAGCTTAGACACAGGGGCTCGGTCGGATACGCAGTATTTT. This translates into CASSLDTGARSDTQYF.

V usage is TRBV28 and J usage is TRBJ1-3, with D possibly being TRBD1 (5 bases). Germline V gene lookup returns CDR1 MDHEN and CDR2 SYDVKM. The CDR3 is 14 amino acids. The V end lost 8 bases, the J end lost 2 bases, and 13 bases lay between the germline ends. DNA for the CDR3: TGTGCCAGCGCCCTCGGGGGAACTGGAAACACCATATATTTT. It translates to CASALGGTGNTIYF.

The V and J genes are TRBV7-9 and TRBJ2-2; 11 bases agree with TRBD2. There are 15 residues in the CDR3. V dropped 7 bases and J dropped 4; count of bases not matched to a gene: 5. Germline V lookup: CDR1 SEHNR, CDR2 FQNEAQ (reference sequence). The CDR3 loop reads CASNSGTSGTGELFF. Here the CDR3 DNA reads TGTGCCAGCAATTCCGGGACTAGCGGCACCGGGGAGCTGTTTTTT.

Here the CDR3 DNA reads TGTGCCAGCAGCCAGGGCGGACAGAACTATGGCTACACCTTC. Encoded protein: CASSQGGQNYGYTF. The gene calls are TRBV4-2 and TRBJ1-2; maybe TRBD1 (6 bases). V shed 3 bases and J shed 2 bases, with 10 bases lying between them. This CDR3 region has 14 residues. The V gene's germline CDR1 is LGHNA and CDR2 YNFKEQ.

The genes are TRBV15 and TRBJ2-7; D tentatively reads TRBD1 or TRBD2 (5 bases each). The V end lost 4 bases, the J end lost 2 bases, and 15 bases lay between the germline ends. Germline values: CDR1 LNHNV, CDR2 YYDKDF (reference sequence). The CDR3 has 15 amino acids. CDR3 residues: CATSTARDGAYEQYF. CDR3 coding DNA: TGTGCCACCAGCACGGCCCGGGACGGGGCCTACGAGCAGTACTTC.

This sequence joins TRBV30 and TRBJ1-3; no reliable D call. Trimming took off 1 base at V and 3 bases at J, with 10 bases between the two ends. CDR3 length: 14 amino acids. Germline CDR1 is GTSNPN and CDR2 is SVGIG (reference sequence). The CDR3 region is CAWSAGFDGNTIYF. Written as DNA, the CDR3 is TGTGCCTGGAGTGCAGGTTTTGATGGAAACACCATATATTTT.

The chain joins TRBV6-4 to TRBJ2-1; 8 bases are a match to TRBD1. CDR1 is MRHNA, CDR2 SNTAGT, per germline. The V gene end was trimmed by 2 bases and the J gene end by 4 bases; junction bases not matched to a gene: 7. This CDR3 comprises 16 residues. CDR3 region: CASSDLFRDRYNEQFF. CDR3 DNA: TGTGCCAGCAGTGACCTATTCCGGGACAGGTACAATGAGCAGTTCTTC.

CDR3 DNA sequence: TGTGCCAGCAGCTTAGTATCCAGAGGCGAGCAGTACTTC. Translated, it gives CASSLVSRGEQYF. This chain connects TRBV11-1 to TRBJ2-7; no clear D gene. Germline V lookup: CDR1 SGHAT, CDR2 FQDESV (reference sequence). With 1 base removed from V and 6 bases from J, the gap between germline ends came to 10 bases. The length of the CDR3 is 13 residues. Complete variable domain (other parts from reference TRBV11-1 and TRBJ2-7): EAEVAQSPRYKITEKSQAVAFWCDPISGHATLYWYRQILGQGPELLVQFQDESVVDDSQLPKDRFSAERLKGVDSTLKIQPAELGDSAMYLCASSLVSRGEQYFGPGTRLTVT.

This chain connects TRBV5-1 to TRBJ1-3; no definite D call. The length of the CDR3 is 15 residues. Germline lookup yields CDR1 SGHRS and CDR2 YFSETQ. The V end was cut by 4 bases, the J end by 2 bases, with 13 bases between. CDR3 nucleotides: TGCGCCAGCAGCGCCACAGCGTTTACTGGAAACACCATATATTTT. Encoded protein: CASSATAFTGNTIYF. Based on the CDR3 plus reference TRBV5-1 and TRBJ1-3, the full variable domain is KAGVTQTPRYLIKTRGQQVTLSCSPISGHRSVSWYQQTPGQGLQFLFEYFSETQRNKGNFPGRFSGRQFSNSRSEMNVSTLELGDSALYLCASSATAFTGNTIYFGEGSWLTVV.

The V and J genes are TRBV9 and TRBJ1-1; 10 bases line up with TRBD1. The CDR3 has 13 amino acids. J was trimmed by 6 bases and V by 4 bases; bases with no gene match: 3. Germline CDR1 SGDLS, CDR2 YYNGEE. The CDR3 here is CASSSGQGSEAFF. CDR3 bases: TGTGCCAGCAGCTCGGGACAGGGGTCTGAAGCTTTCTTT.

The chain couples TRBV6-1 to TRBJ2-7, with 9 positions matching TRBD1. The CDR3 is made up of 14 amino acids. The junction had 6 bases not matched to a gene; V was cut back by 6 bases and J by 3 bases. CDR1 and CDR2 (germline): MNHNS, SASEGT. CDR3 coding DNA: TGTGCCAGCAGATCCACAGGGGGCCTCTACGAGCAGTACTTC. This encodes CASRSTGGLYEQYF.

CDR3 in amino acids: CASSLSRTASNTEAFF. In DNA, the CDR3 is TGTGCCAGCAGTTTATCTAGGACAGCCTCGAACACTGAAGCTTTCTTT. The chain links TRBV28 to TRBJ1-1; possibly TRBD1 for D (6 bases). Per germline, CDR1 MDHEN and CDR2 SYDVKM. The V end was cut by 1 base, the J end by 1 base, with 13 bases between. The CDR3 totals 16 residues.

The V gene is TRBV7-2, the J gene TRBJ2-7, with D perhaps matching TRBD1 (5 bases). There are 14 residues in the CDR3. Looked up from germline, CDR1 is SGHTA and CDR2 is FQGNSA. V was trimmed by 1 base and J by 6 bases, leaving 13 bases between them. CDR3: CASSLGAGSREQYF. CDR3 bases: TGTGCCAGCAGCTTAGGGGCAGGGTCACGCGAGCAGTACTTC.

The V call is TRBV18, the J call TRBJ2-7; D remains ambiguous. CDR1 is KGHSH and CDR2 is LQKENI in the germline V gene. The CDR3 has 12 residues. Trimming removed 2 bases at V and 6 bases at J, with 8 bases between. CDR3 residues: CASSPEPGEQYF. Written as DNA, the CDR3 is TGTGCCAGCTCACCAGAACCCGGCGAGCAGTACTTC.

Notes on this clone: Other DNA variants within this sample encode the same CDR3. This chain uses TRBV18 with TRBJ1-1; D not certain. The CDR3 has 13 residues. V gave up 1 base and J gave up 1 base, with 4 bases separating them. Germline V lookup: CDR1 KGHSH, CDR2 LQKENI. CDR3 bases: TGTGCCAGCTCACCACAAAAGAACACTGAAGCTTTCTTT. This codes for CASSPQKNTEAFF.

This clone was seen a handful of times. This rearrangement joins TRBV28 to TRBJ1-5, with D hard to call. Trimming removed 7 bases at V and 1 base at J, with 11 bases between. Germline CDR1 MDHEN, CDR2 SYDVKM. This CDR3 has 14 residues. The CDR3: CASNLGGSNQPQHF. CDR3 nucleotides: TGTGCCAGCAACCTGGGCGGGAGCAATCAGCCCCAGCATTTT.

The chain couples TRBV11-3 to TRBJ2-7, with 9 bases fitting TRBD1. The CDR3 runs 15 residues. CDR1 SGHNT and CDR2 YENEEA come from the germline V gene. The V and J ends lost 5 bases and 3 bases, in that order; junction bases with no gene match: 8. The CDR3 DNA reads TGTGCCAGCAGCATCCAGACAGGGGGAGGCTACGAGCAGTACTTC. Its protein is CASSIQTGGGYEQYF.

The chain uses TRBV5-4 and TRBJ2-3; the D gene is possibly TRBD1 (6 bases). Germline V CDR1 and CDR2: SGHNT, YYREEE (reference sequence). V was shortened by 3 bases and J by 5 bases, with 7 bases between the two germline ends. The CDR3 covers 12 residues. The CDR3 coding sequence is TGTGCCAGCAGCTCACAGGGAGATACGCAGTATTTT. Its protein is CASSSQGDTQYF.

This clone was picked up a small number of times. V is TRBV18 and J is TRBJ1-1, with D uncertain. The CDR3 has 14 residues. The germline V and J ends were trimmed by 3 bases and 5 bases, with 13 bases remaining between them. The germline CDR1 and CDR2 sequences are KGHSH and LQKENI. CDR3 nucleotides: TGTGCCAGCTCACCCGGGGTGGCGGGAACTGAAGCTTTCTTT. This gives the protein CASSPGVAGTEAFF. Full variable domain (outside the CDR3, taken from reference TRBV18 and TRBJ1-1): NAGVMQNPRHLVRRRGQEARLRCSPMKGHSHVYWYRQLPEEGLKFMVYLQKENIIDESGMPKERFSAEFPKEGPSILRIQQVVRGDSAAYFCASSPGVAGTEAFFGQGTRLTVV.

DNA for the CDR3: TGTGCCAGCAGCTTAGACAGGGACCCTGGAAACACCATATATTTT. Protein product: CASSLDRDPGNTIYF. The gene calls are TRBV11-2 and TRBJ1-3; D possibly corresponds to TRBD1 (5 bases). Trimming took off 0 bases at V and 2 bases at J, with 8 bases between the two ends. The CDR3 length is 15 residues. Germline values: CDR1 SGHAT, CDR2 FQNNGV.

The chain has TRBV19 and TRBJ2-7; 12 bases map to TRBD1. This CDR3 is 14 amino acids long. Germline V gives CDR1 LNHDA, CDR2 SQIVND (reference sequence). The junction had 5 bases not matched to a gene; V was cut back by 5 bases and J by 6 bases. CDR3 nucleotide sequence: TGTGCCAGTAGTGGGGGACAGGGGGCGAGCGAGCAGTACTTC. Protein sequence: CASSGGQGASEQYF.

This clone was observed a handful of times. The J gene is TRBJ2-7, the V gene TRBV30, with 8 bases matching TRBD1. J gave up 10 bases and V 5 bases, and 7 bases lay outside the gene matches. Germline V gene data show CDR1 as GTSNPN and CDR2 as SVGIG (reference sequence). CDR3 length equals 11 residues. DNA for the CDR3: TGTGCCTGGGCTGACAGGGGCGCCCAGTACTTC. It translates to CAWADRGAQYF.

As to this clone: This sample includes further DNA sequences coding for the same CDR3. This chain links TRBV9 with TRBJ2-3; tentatively, D is TRBD1 or TRBD2 (5 bases each). This CDR3 has 14 amino acids. Germline V gene lookup returns CDR1 SGDLS and CDR2 YYNGEE. V lost 2 bases to trimming and J lost 1 base, with 8 bases between them. This CDR3 is CASSVRDGTDTQYF. DNA of the CDR3: TGTGCCAGCAGCGTTAGGGACGGCACAGATACGCAGTATTTT.